This entry lists 14 T cell receptor beta chains sequenced from one sample in a study of cytomegalovirus exposure and HLA in healthy donors. In the PCR, 60 Vbeta and 13 Jbeta primers were used. The table came from immunoSEQ multiplex PCR; TCRdb's copy has only in-frame clones and leaves some out. Among approximately 140,000 clones, 80% were seen once, and the ten largest hold 5.1%. Sequencing was carried out using PBMCs. The receptors originated from a male donor in good health and CMV-seronegative.

The chain couples TRBV6-6 to TRBJ2-7; D possibly corresponds to TRBD1 (5 bases). This CDR3 has 14 residues. Trimming took off 10 bases at V and 1 base at J, with 17 bases between the two ends. CDR1 is MNHNY, CDR2 SVGAGI, per germline (reference sequence). CDR3 protein: CATRWGVGSYEQYF. The CDR3 DNA is TGTGCCACCCGGTGGGGCGTTGGGTCCTACGAGCAGTACTTC.

V gene TRBV27 combines with J gene TRBJ2-7; D is uncertain. The CDR3 extends over 15 amino acids. Trimming removed 5 bases at V and 3 bases at J, with 17 bases between. In germline, CDR1 is MNHEY, CDR2 SMNVEV (reference sequence). The CDR3 loop is CASSPQPLPVYEQYF. CDR3 sequence (DNA): TGTGCCAGCAGTCCTCAACCACTGCCCGTCTACGAGCAGTACTTC.

V usage is TRBV27 and J usage is TRBJ1-1; D gene uncertain. The V gene lost 5 bases and the J gene lost 10 bases, with 20 bases spanning the gap. This CDR3 has 14 residues. CDR1 MNHEY and CDR2 SMNVEV come from the germline V gene (reference sequence). The CDR3 DNA is TGTGCCAGCAGTGTTGCGGCCGCGACTCTCGGAGCTTTCTTT. Translating it yields CASSVAAATLGAFF.

With regard to this clone: Other DNA sequences in this sample translate to the same CDR3. The V and J genes are TRBV7-2 and TRBJ1-2, with D possibly being TRBD1 (6 bases). This CDR3 region has 13 residues. The V and J ends lost 5 bases and 4 bases respectively, with 11 bases between them. CDR1 SGHTA and CDR2 FQGNSA come from the germline V gene. The CDR3 DNA follows: TGTGCCAGCAGCCTCGAGGGGGTCTATGGCTACACCTTC. This codes for CASSLEGVYGYTF.

V and J are TRBV7-8 and TRBJ2-7, with D perhaps TRBD2 (5 bases). In germline, CDR1 is SGHVS, CDR2 FQNEAQ. The V end was cut by 4 bases, the J end by 6 bases, with 31 bases between. The CDR3 loop spans 19 amino acids. CDR3 region: CASSSPPPVTGRGPSEQYF. CDR3 in DNA: TGTGCCAGCAGCTCCCCACCACCTGTGACCGGCCGCGGGCCCTCCGAGCAGTACTTC.

The chain combines TRBV4-2 with TRBJ2-1; TRBD2 matches at 11 bases. The CDR3 totals 15 residues. Per germline, CDR1 LGHNA and CDR2 YNFKEQ. Losses at the gene ends were 4 bases for V and 5 bases for J; bases not matched to a gene: 4. The CDR3 DNA sequence: TGTGCCAGCAGCCTCACTAGCGGGGGAAACAATGAGCAGTTCTTC. As protein: CASSLTSGGNNEQFF.

The genes are TRBV5-1 and TRBJ1-1; D is uncertain. Germline V gene lookup returns CDR1 SGHRS and CDR2 YFSETQ. The CDR3 has 13 residues. V shed 1 base and J shed 4 bases, with 8 bases lying between them. The CDR3 loop reads CASSLNGVTEAFF. The DNA of the CDR3 is TGCGCCAGCAGCTTGAACGGGGTCACTGAAGCTTTCTTT.

The chain joins TRBV4-1 to TRBJ1-1; no definite D call. The CDR3 spans 14 residues. V lost 2 bases and J lost 2, with 9 bases in between. Per the germline V gene, CDR1 is MGHRA and CDR2 is YSYEKL. The CDR3 loop reads CASSQKTANTEAFF. DNA of the CDR3: TGCGCCAGCAGCCAAAAAACAGCTAACACTGAAGCTTTCTTT.

Turning to this clone: Different DNA sequences within this sample yield the same CDR3. The chain uses TRBV4-2 and TRBJ1-4; tentatively, D is TRBD1 (6 bases). The CDR3 contains 15 residues. V was trimmed by 3 bases and J by 7 bases, leaving 15 bases between them. Looked up from germline, CDR1 is LGHNA and CDR2 is YNFKEQ. The CDR3 DNA is TGTGCCAGCAGCCATCCGCCAGGGGTAGGTGAAAAACTGTTTTTT. Translating gives CASSHPPGVGEKLFF.

The chain uses TRBV4-1 and TRBJ1-1, with TRBD1 matching over 9 bases. The trim removed 2 bases at V and 0 bases at J, leaving 10 bases unmatched. Per the germline V gene, CDR1 is MGHRA and CDR2 is YSYEKL. The CDR3 runs to 18 residues. The CDR3 region is CASSQLYGQGRLNTEAFF. CDR3 DNA: TGCGCCAGCAGCCAACTATATGGACAGGGGAGACTGAACACTGAAGCTTTCTTT.

This sequence joins TRBV7-2 and TRBJ2-7; 10 positions agree with TRBD1. This CDR3 is 15 amino acids long. The V and J ends lost 2 bases and 5 bases, in that order; junction bases with no gene match: 6. Germline V gene lookup returns CDR1 SGHTA and CDR2 FQGNSA. The CDR3 DNA reads as TGTGCCAGCAGCTTAAGACGGGACAGGGGTAACGAGCAGTACTTC. As protein: CASSLRRDRGNEQYF.

The CDR3 loop reads CASSLQGRTSPLHF. DNA for the CDR3: TGTGCCAGCAGTTTACAGGGTAGAACTTCACCCCTCCACTTT. This chain joins TRBV6-1 and TRBJ1-6, with D possibly being TRBD1 (6 bases). V lost 5 bases to trimming and J lost 9 bases, with 14 bases between them. This CDR3 has 14 residues. Germline V gene data show CDR1 as MNHNS and CDR2 as SASEGT.

The table lists this clone with a few counts. The gene calls are TRBV9 and TRBJ2-2; D gene unclear. Trimming took off 3 bases at V and 0 bases at J, with 9 bases between the two ends. Germline V gene sequence: CDR1 SGDLS, CDR2 YYNGEE. The CDR3 spans 15 residues. CDR3 bases: TGTGCCAGCAGCGCAGTGGCTGCGAACACCGGGGAGCTGTTTTTT. Translation: CASSAVAANTGELFF. The entire variable domain, with the rest obtained from reference TRBV9 and TRBJ2-2, is as follows: DSGVTQTPKHLITATGQRVTLRCSPRSGDLSVYWYQQSLDQGLQFLIQYYNGEERAKGNILERFSAQQFPDLHSELNLSSLELGDSALYFCASSAVAANTGELFFGEGSRLTVL.

J is TRBJ2-1 and V is TRBV11-1; 9 bases fit TRBD2. Germline V gene lookup returns CDR1 SGHAT and CDR2 FQDESV (reference sequence). This CDR3 contains 14 residues. The V segment lost 5 bases and the J segment 8 bases; nucleotides outside the gene matches: 7. Written as DNA, the CDR3 is TGTGCCAGCAGCCCGGGACTAGCCTTGTATGAGCAGTTCTTC. Translating gives CASSPGLALYEQFF. The full variable domain, rest sourced from reference TRBV11-1 and TRBJ2-1, is EAEVAQSPRYKITEKSQAVAFWCDPISGHATLYWYRQILGQGPELLVQFQDESVVDDSQLPKDRFSAERLKGVDSTLKIQPAELGDSAMYLCASSPGLALYEQFFGPGTRLTVL.